This T cell receptor (beta chain) was captured by sequencing in a study of early T cells in non-severe SARS-CoV-2 infection. Germline trimming cut 6 bases from V and 9 bases from J; bases unmatched to any gene: 14. CDR3 length equals 15 residues. The germline V gene encodes CDR1 MNHNS and CDR2 SASEGT. Individually, cDNA molecules had unique molecular identifiers attached to them. TCRdb used MiXCR to reprocess the 5' RACE reads, holding one entry per CDR3 protein. The sample consists of about 47,000 distinct CDR3 sequences, around 9.6% of them appearing once. The chain carries TRBV6-1 and TRBJ2-3, with 8 nucleotides matching TRBD2. The sequencing used whole blood, collected at baseline. This receptor was obtained from an adult who was a healthcare worker with PCR-confirmed SARS-CoV-2 infection or an uninfected control (not recorded which). The CDR3 spells CASSSGGGRKETQYF. CDR3 DNA sequence: TGTGCCAGCAGCTCCGGGGGCGGGAGGAAAGAAACGCAGTATTTT.